The 18 T cell receptor beta chains in this list originate from one sample, sequenced in a study of T cells after posttransplantation cyclophosphamide. Some clones are missing from TCRdb's copy, which holds only in-frame ones; the method was immunoSEQ multiplex PCR. In the table there are several thousand clones, about 1.7% of which are singletons. Busulfan-fludarabine conditioning, marrow transplant, and cyclophosphamide on days +3 and +4 were administered. The sequences come from PBMCs, collected approximately 38 weeks after a stem cell transplant with posttransplant cyclophosphamide. All receptors come from a male patient aged 25-45 years who received an allogeneic stem cell transplant from a related donor, was CMV-positive, and had no GVHD. Some T cells may trace back to the graft donor.

With regard to this clone: This sample also contains other DNA sequences that code for the same CDR3. The chain joins TRBV9 to TRBJ2-7; D possibly corresponds to TRBD1 (7 bases). V was cut by 9 bases and J by 0 bases, with 19 bases left in between. CDR3 length equals 15 residues. Germline CDR1 reads SGDLS; CDR2 reads YYNGEE. The DNA for the CDR3 is TGTGCCACCCAGGGGGGCGGGGCTCCCTCCTACGAGCAGTACTTC. As protein: CATQGGGAPSYEQYF.

Only a few counts were recorded for this clone. The CDR3 loop reads CASSSYVADTEAFF. As DNA, the CDR3 is TGTGCCAGCAGCTCATATGTGGCGGACACTGAAGCTTTCTTT. This rearrangement joins TRBV5-8 to TRBJ1-1; D gene unclear. Germline CDR1 is SGHTS and CDR2 is YDEGEE. V lost 3 bases and J 3 bases, leaving 12 bases between the germline ends. The CDR3 is made up of 14 amino acids.

This clone was observed a handful of times. This chain uses TRBV6-5 with TRBJ1-3; D is perhaps TRBD1 (5 bases). V was pared by 0 bases and J by 0 bases, with 6 bases between. Germline CDR1 reads MNHEY; CDR2 reads SVGAGI. The CDR3 has 15 residues. In nucleotides, the CDR3 is TGTGCCAGCAGTTACTCAAGGGGCTCTGGAAACACCATATATTTT. Translated, it gives CASSYSRGSGNTIYF.

This clone was recorded a few times. The gene calls are TRBV11-2 and TRBJ2-3; maybe TRBD2 (6 bases). V was trimmed by 5 bases and J by 4 bases, leaving 10 bases between them. CDR1 SGHAT and CDR2 FQNNGV come from the germline V gene. The CDR3 covers 13 residues. CDR3 amino acids: CASSLRRADTQYF. CDR3 nucleotide sequence: TGTGCCAGCAGCCTGAGGAGGGCAGATACGCAGTATTTT.

This clone has more than one count but fewer than ten. The chain couples TRBV9 to TRBJ2-7, with a possible D match to TRBD1 (6 bases). The CDR3 runs 12 residues. V lost 3 bases, J lost 8 bases, and 12 bases lay in between. Germline CDR1 is SGDLS and CDR2 is YYNGEE. CDR3 DNA: TGTGCCAGCAGCGCGGACAGCTTGCAGCAGTACTTC. Translating gives CASSADSLQQYF.

The table lists this clone with a few counts. This chain connects TRBV19 to TRBJ2-4, with TRBD2 matching 7 bases. Germline V gives CDR1 LNHDA, CDR2 SQIVND (reference sequence). This CDR3 has 11 residues. The ends lost 5 bases at V and 15 bases at J; junction bases unmatched: 7. The CDR3 region is CASSSGLVLYF. CDR3 nucleotides: TGTGCCAGTAGTTCCGGACTAGTCCTGTACTTC.

Only a few counts were recorded for this clone. The rearrangement joins TRBV7-9 to TRBJ2-5; 11 bases line up with TRBD1. CDR1 is SEHNR and CDR2 is FQNEAQ in the germline V gene (reference sequence). The V and J ends lost 5 bases and 4 bases, in that order; junction bases with no gene match: 3. This CDR3 region has 14 residues. DNA for the CDR3: TGTGCCAGCAGCCGGGACAGGGGGACAGAGACCCAGTACTTC. It translates to CASSRDRGTETQYF. Filled out from reference TRBV7-9 and TRBJ2-5, the complete variable domain reads DTGVSQNPRHKITKRGQNVTFRCDPISEHNRLYWYRQTLGQGPEFLTYFQNEAQLEKSRLLSDRFSAERPKGSFSTLEIQRTEQGDSAMYLCASSRDRGTETQYFGPGTRLLVL.

The gene calls are TRBV5-1 and TRBJ2-7; TRBD1 is a possible D gene (6 bases). Per the germline V gene, CDR1 is SGHRS and CDR2 is YFSETQ. V lost 4 bases and J lost 5, with 16 bases in between. This CDR3 has 14 residues. The CDR3 reads CASSPRTDGNEQYF. The DNA of the CDR3 is TGCGCCAGCAGCCCCCGGACAGACGGGAACGAGCAGTACTTC.

This clone was observed a handful of times. The chain has TRBV6-6 and TRBJ2-4; 8 nucleotides match TRBD1. Germline trimming cut 5 bases from V and 0 bases from J; bases unmatched to any gene: 3. The germline CDR1 and CDR2 sequences are MNHNY and SVGAGI (reference sequence). There are 15 residues in the CDR3. The CDR3 coding sequence is TGTGCCAGCAGTGGACAGGGTTCAGCCAAAAACATTCAGTACTTC. It is translated as CASSGQGSAKNIQYF.

This clone was seen only a few times. The chain couples TRBV10-1 to TRBJ2-1, with TRBD2 identical over 15 bases. The trim removed 0 bases at V and 8 bases at J, leaving 11 bases unmatched. This CDR3 is 19 amino acids long. Germline values: CDR1 WNHNN, CDR2 SYGVQD (reference sequence). The CDR3 nucleotides are TGCGCCAGCAGTGAGTCGGGACTAGCGGGAGGCACGTTAGCGGATGAGCAGTTCTTC. It encodes CASSESGLAGGTLADEQFF.

This rearrangement joins TRBV7-3 to TRBJ2-1; 12 bases fit TRBD2. J lost 4 bases, V lost 5 bases, and 6 bases had no gene match. The germline gives CDR1 SGHTA, CDR2 FQGTGA. The CDR3 length is 16 residues. CDR3 nucleotides: TGTGCCAGCAGCCCGACCGGGACTAGCGGGTACAATGAGCAGTTCTTC. It encodes CASSPTGTSGYNEQFF.

The V and J genes are TRBV5-4 and TRBJ2-3, with TRBD1 matching 10 bases. From germline, CDR1 is SGHNT and CDR2 YYREEE (reference sequence). The CDR3 spans 15 residues. V dropped 4 bases and J dropped 2; count of bases not matched to a gene: 4. The CDR3 loop reads CASSLDRGPTDTQYF. The CDR3 bases are TGTGCCAGCAGCCTTGACAGGGGGCCCACAGATACGCAGTATTTT.

The chain combines TRBV4-1 with TRBJ2-7; the D gene is possibly TRBD2 (6 bases). Germline V gene lookup returns CDR1 MGHRA and CDR2 YSYEKL. This CDR3 contains 15 residues. Trimming removed 3 bases from V and 2 bases from J, with 14 bases in between. The CDR3 DNA reads as TGCGCCAGCAGCCATCGGCTTAGCGGCCCCTACGAGCAGTACTTC. Its protein is CASSHRLSGPYEQYF.

This sequence joins TRBV29-1 and TRBJ2-5, with 8 bases identical to TRBD2. The CDR3 runs 14 residues. The germline gives CDR1 SQVTM, CDR2 ANQGSEA. The V gene end was trimmed by 5 bases and the J gene end by 5 bases; junction bases not matched to a gene: 10. As DNA, the CDR3 is TGCAGCGTTAAGAGGGGCGGGAGGTATGAGACCCAGTACTTC. The encoded protein is CSVKRGGRYETQYF.

The DNA for the CDR3 is TGTGCCAGCAGTAAGGACACCACTGAAGCTTTCTTT. Its translation is CASSKDTTEAFF. This chain connects TRBV28 to TRBJ1-1; D is perhaps TRBD1 (5 bases). This CDR3 has 12 amino acids. V lost 5 bases, J lost 4 bases, and 8 bases lay in between. Germline CDR1 MDHEN, CDR2 SYDVKM.

This clone has more than one count but fewer than ten. The chain combines TRBV9 with TRBJ2-2; TRBD2 aligns across 12 bases. CDR1 is SGDLS, CDR2 YYNGEE, per germline. The CDR3 runs 20 residues. The V gene end was trimmed by 4 bases and the J gene end by 7 bases; junction bases not matched to a gene: 20. The CDR3 protein is CASSQPRTSGAHLWGGELFF. CDR3 bases: TGTGCCAGCAGCCAACCCCGGACTAGCGGGGCCCACCTTTGGGGCGGGGAGCTGTTTTTT.

In its sample, this clone was seen a few times. This chain uses TRBV19 with TRBJ2-7; a weak D match, TRBD2 (5 bases). Per the germline V gene, CDR1 is LNHDA and CDR2 is SQIVND (reference sequence). V was pared by 7 bases and J by 0 bases, with 16 bases between. This CDR3 has 15 residues. The CDR3 here is CASKMSGLPSYEQYF. In DNA form, the CDR3 reads TGTGCCAGTAAAATGAGCGGTCTGCCCTCCTACGAGCAGTACTTC.

This clone occurred a few times. This sequence joins TRBV18 and TRBJ2-1; TRBD1 is a possible D gene (6 bases). V was clipped by 3 bases and J by 3 bases, with 15 bases between them. The length of the CDR3 is 16 residues. The germline V gene encodes CDR1 KGHSH and CDR2 LQKENI. The CDR3: CASSPSVRGFYNEQFF. CDR3 bases: TGTGCCAGCTCACCTAGTGTCAGGGGTTTCTACAATGAGCAGTTCTTC. The full variable domain, completed using reference TRBV18 and TRBJ2-1, is NAGVMQNPRHLVRRRGQEARLRCSPMKGHSHVYWYRQLPEEGLKFMVYLQKENIIDESGMPKERFSAEFPKEGPSILRIQQVVRGDSAAYFCASSPSVRGFYNEQFFGPGTRLTVL.